The clone carrying this TCR beta chain was observed a handful of times. The antigen is not known. This CDR3 region has 14 residues. cDNA libraries for TCR beta contained unique molecular identifiers. Researchers reported roughly 510,000 cDNA molecules coming from about 1 to 10 million T cells. MiXCR, applied by TCRdb to the PCR reads, yields one record per CDR3 protein. This repertoire shows about 820,000 distinct CDR3 sequences, roughly 50% found once; its top ten account for approximately 4.3%. This sample was taken from a study of post-analysis software for immune sequencing data. Overall study context: Disease courses included relapsing-remitting, secondary progressive and progressive-relapsing multiple sclerosis.

Study results and limitations: The study found significantly lower normalized Chao1 diversity in multiple sclerosis patients than in controls. TRBV5-6, TRBV5-1 and TRBV20-1 were among roughly 5 TRBV segments more frequent in patients than controls. Pronounced co-clustering by F measure was evident among identically batched samples.

V gene TRBV21-1 combines with J gene TRBJ2-7; the D call TRBD1 from the table was never checked on the DNA. TRBV21-1 is a pseudogene segment. The receptor comes from a girl aged 10 to 17 with multiple sclerosis. The source material was blood. The CDR3 DNA reads TGTGCCAGCAGCCCCCGGGACAGGCGGTACGAGCAGTACTTC. Protein product: CASSPRDRRYEQYF.